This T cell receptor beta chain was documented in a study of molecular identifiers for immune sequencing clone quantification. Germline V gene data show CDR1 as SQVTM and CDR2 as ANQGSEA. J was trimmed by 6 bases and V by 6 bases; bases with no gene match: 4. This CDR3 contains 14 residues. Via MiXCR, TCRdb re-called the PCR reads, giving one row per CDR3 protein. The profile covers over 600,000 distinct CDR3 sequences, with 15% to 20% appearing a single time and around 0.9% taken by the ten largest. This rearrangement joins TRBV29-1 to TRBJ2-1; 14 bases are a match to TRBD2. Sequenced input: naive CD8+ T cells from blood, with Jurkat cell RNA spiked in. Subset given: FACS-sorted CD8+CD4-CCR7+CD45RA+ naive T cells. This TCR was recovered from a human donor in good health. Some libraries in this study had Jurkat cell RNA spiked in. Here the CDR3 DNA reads TGCAGCGTGGCGGGACTAGCGGGAGTCAATGAGCAGTTCTTC. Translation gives CSVAGLAGVNEQFF.